The source of this T cell receptor (beta chain) is a study of cytomegalovirus exposure and HLA in healthy donors. Study summary: Falling in the Caucasian-associated ancestry cluster were about 83% of under 450 genotyped donors.

Study-wide results and caveats: In a later analysis, TCR beta V- and J-gene trimming showed a link to a missense DCLRE1C variant.

Regarding this clone: Its specificity is unknown.

The PCR made use of 60 Vbeta and 13 Jbeta primers. The repertoire was sequenced with immunoSEQ multiplex PCR; TCRdb's copy has only in-frame clones and lacks some. Of around 36,000 clones listed, roughly 76% are singletons. The CDR3 covers 14 residues. CDR1 is MNHEY, CDR2 SMNVEV, per germline (reference sequence). Trimming at V came to 4 bases and at J to 7 bases, leaving 4 bases not matched to a gene. As for the donors, each was a healthy bone marrow donor. The source material was PBMCs. The TCR originated in a woman in her thirties or forties in good health and CMV-seronegative. The J gene is TRBJ1-5, the V gene TRBV27; 10 bases line up with TRBD1. The DNA for the CDR3 is TGTGCCAGCAGTTCGACAGGGGGCTGGCAGCCCCAGCATTTT. Protein: CASSSTGGWQPQHF.